These 26 T cell receptor beta chains originate from one sample sequenced in a study of early T cells in non-severe SARS-CoV-2 infection. TCRdb processed the 5' RACE reads anew with MiXCR; each CDR3 protein has one entry. The repertoire holds some 62,000 distinct CDR3 sequences, 8% to 9% seen once, with around an eighth in the top ten. The starting material was whole blood, obtained at baseline. The receptor source for this set is an adult who was a healthcare worker with PCR-confirmed SARS-CoV-2 infection or an uninfected control (not recorded which).

This sequence joins TRBV5-1 and TRBJ2-1; no clear D gene. Trimming removed 0 bases at V and 7 bases at J, with 11 bases between. Germline V lookup: CDR1 SGHRS, CDR2 YFSETQ. CDR3 length equals 14 residues. Here the CDR3 reads CASSLVAAANEQFF. CDR3 in DNA: TGCGCCAGCAGCTTGGTGGCTGCTGCAAATGAGCAGTTCTTC. Based on the CDR3 plus reference TRBV5-1 and TRBJ2-1, the full variable domain is KAGVTQTPRYLIKTRGQQVTLSCSPISGHRSVSWYQQTPGQGLQFLFEYFSETQRNKGNFPGRFSGRQFSNSRSEMNVSTLELGDSALYLCASSLVAAANEQFFGPGTRLTVL.

A few counts support this clonotype. The junction departs from germline at one end; a sequencing error may be responsible. CDR3 sequence reads: CASRLDSYEQFF. CDR3 DNA sequence: TGTGCCAGCAGACTAGACTCTTATGAACAGTTCTTC. The V gene is TRBV6-2 or TRBV6-3, the J gene TRBJ2-1; D may be TRBD2 (5 bases). The CDR3 contains 12 residues. From germline, CDR1 is MNHEY and CDR2 SVGEGT.

V is TRBV5-6 and J is TRBJ2-5; 9 bases are a match to TRBD1. This CDR3 spans 15 amino acids. V gave up 4 bases and J gave up 2 bases; unmatched junction bases: 6. Per germline, CDR1 SGHDT and CDR2 YYEEEE. In DNA, the CDR3 is TGTGCCAGCAGCCCGTCCGGGACAGGGCAAGAGACCCAGTACTTC. This gives the protein CASSPSGTGQETQYF.

The chain couples TRBV3-1 to TRBJ1-4; D call uncertain. CDR1 is LGHDT and CDR2 is YNNKEL in the germline V gene (reference sequence). The V end was cut by 4 bases, the J end by 1 base, with 4 bases between. The CDR3 extends over 13 amino acids. CDR3 protein: CASSPLTNEKLFF. The CDR3 nucleotides are TGTGCCAGCAGCCCGCTAACTAATGAAAAACTGTTTTTT. Looking up the rest from reference TRBV3-1 and TRBJ1-4 gives the full variable domain: DTAVSQTPKYLVTQMGNDKSIKCEQNLGHDTMYWYKQDSKKFLKIMFSYNNKELIINETVPNRFSPKSPDKAHLNLHINSLELGDSAVYFCASSPLTNEKLFFGSGTQLSVL.

The genes are TRBV13 and TRBJ1-3; TRBD1 agrees at 8 bases. Germline CDR1 PRHDT, CDR2 FYEKMQ (reference sequence). Unmatched junction bases numbered 18, after V lost 5 bases and J lost 6 bases. CDR3 size: 18 residues. In DNA form, the CDR3 reads TGTGCCAGCAGCGAAATAACCACGCCGGGACAGGAGAAAAACACCATATATTTT. This sequence encodes CASSEITTPGQEKNTIYF.

This rearrangement joins TRBV18 to TRBJ2-7; D unresolved. Germline V gene sequence: CDR1 KGHSH, CDR2 LQKENI. The CDR3 consists of 14 residues. Trimming pared 0 bases from V and 4 bases from J, leaving 10 bases between. CDR3: CASSPPTFSYEQYF. The CDR3 DNA reads as TGTGCCAGCTCACCACCAACTTTCTCGTACGAGCAGTACTTC.

This clonotype was seen many times. The chain recombines TRBV7-6 with TRBJ1-2, with TRBD1 matching over 7 bases. CDR1 SGHVS and CDR2 FNYEAQ come from the germline V gene. V dropped 4 bases and J dropped 6; count of bases not matched to a gene: 11. The CDR3 is 15 residues long. In DNA, the CDR3 is TGTGCCAGCAGCTCAAGACAGGGAGTCACAGATGGCTACACCTTC. It specifies CASSSRQGVTDGYTF. The full variable domain, its missing parts supplied by reference TRBV7-6 and TRBJ1-2, is GAGVSQSPRYKVTKRGQDVALRCDPISGHVSLYWYRQALGQGPEFLTYFNYEAQQDKSGLPNDRFSAERPEGSISTLTIQRTEQRDSAMYRCASSSRQGVTDGYTFGSGTRLTVV.

This clonotype was seen repeatedly, ten times or more. V and J are TRBV3-1 and TRBJ1-4; D is undetermined. Trimming shortened V by 4 bases and J by 7 bases, and 10 bases separated the two germline ends. Per the germline V gene, CDR1 is LGHDT and CDR2 is YNNKEL (reference sequence). The CDR3 spans 13 residues. Here the CDR3 reads CASSLGRSEKLFF. CDR3 DNA: TGTGCCAGCAGCCTCGGGAGGAGTGAAAAACTGTTTTTT.

This clonotype was counted between two and nine times. The chain combines TRBV7-9 with TRBJ2-5; the D is unclear. Germline V lookup: CDR1 SEHNR, CDR2 FQNEAQ (reference sequence). Trimming took off 4 bases at V and 0 bases at J, with 6 bases between the two ends. This CDR3 has 13 residues. This CDR3 is CASSSEDQETQYF. The CDR3 DNA is TGTGCCAGCAGCTCCGAAGACCAAGAGACCCAGTACTTC.

This clonotype was counted between two and nine times. The chain employs TRBV11-2 and TRBJ2-2; D is unclear. This CDR3 comprises 12 residues. CDR1 is SGHAT, CDR2 FQNNGV, per germline. Trimming shortened V by 3 bases and J by 7 bases, and 6 bases separated the two germline ends. The CDR3 region has the DNA TGTGCCAGCAGCTTTCTGGTCGGGGAGCTGTTTTTT. This gives the protein CASSFLVGELFF.

CDR3 sequence: CASRPSGLSTGELFF. The CDR3 DNA is TGCGCCAGCCGTCCCTCCGGGCTATCCACCGGGGAGCTGTTTTTT. The chain combines TRBV5-1 with TRBJ2-2; D gene uncertain. CDR1 and CDR2 from the germline V gene are SGHRS and YFSETQ. V shed 7 bases and J shed 4 bases, with 17 bases lying between them. This CDR3 has 15 residues. The variable domain in full, completed from reference TRBV5-1 and TRBJ2-2, reads KAGVTQTPRYLIKTRGQQVTLSCSPISGHRSVSWYQQTPGQGLQFLFEYFSETQRNKGNFPGRFSGRQFSNSRSEMNVSTLELGDSALYLCASRPSGLSTGELFFGEGSRLTVL.

In regard to this clonotype: An end of the junction does not agree with germline; a read error may underlie this. The V and J genes are TRBV5-1 and TRBJ2-7; possibly TRBD2 for D (5 bases). The CDR3 is made up of 18 amino acids. CDR1 and CDR2 from the germline V gene are SGHRS and YFSETQ. The CDR3: CASSLAAVMRAISDEQYF. The DNA of the CDR3 is TGCGCCAGCAGCTTGGCCGCCGTAATGCGGGCCATCTCCGACGAGCAGTACTTC.

This clonotype showed up many times. Germline is not matched at one junction end, which may reflect a read error. The CDR3 coding sequence is TGTGCCAGCAGCTTTGAGTTATCTGGGGCCAACGTCCTGATTTTC. Translation gives CASSFELSGANVLIF. The chain couples TRBV5-6 to TRBJ2-6, with TRBD1 as a possible D gene (5 bases). Germline CDR1 reads SGHDT; CDR2 reads YYEEEE. This CDR3 has 15 residues.

This clonotype was seen more than once but under ten times. The chain recombines TRBV7-6 with TRBJ1-3; 9 nucleotides agree with TRBD1. The CDR3 spans 17 residues. The V gene's germline CDR1 is SGHVS and CDR2 FNYEAQ. V shed 1 base and J 4 bases; nucleotides not matched to a gene: 8. CDR3 bases: TGTGCCAGCAGCTTAGAGGCCGGGACAGGGTACGGAAACACCATATATTTT. Its protein is CASSLEAGTGYGNTIYF.

This clonotype came up a few times. The chain joins TRBV3-1 to TRBJ1-2, with 7 bases lining up with TRBD1. The CDR3 runs 13 residues. Germline CDR1 LGHDT, CDR2 YNNKEL (reference sequence). Losses at the gene ends were 4 bases for V and 6 bases for J; bases not matched to a gene: 5. CDR3 region: CASSLSTGNGYTF. DNA of the CDR3: TGTGCCAGCAGCCTCTCGACAGGGAATGGCTACACCTTC. The whole variable domain, filled in from reference TRBV3-1 and TRBJ1-2, reads DTAVSQTPKYLVTQMGNDKSIKCEQNLGHDTMYWYKQDSKKFLKIMFSYNNKELIINETVPNRFSPKSPDKAHLNLHINSLELGDSAVYFCASSLSTGNGYTFGSGTRLTVV.

The chain couples TRBV20-1 to TRBJ1-1; unclear D gene. Trimming stripped 7 bases from V and 0 bases from J, with 9 bases between. The CDR3 extends over 12 amino acids. Germline V lookup: CDR1 DFQATT, CDR2 SNEGSKA (reference sequence). CDR3 loop: CSGLGMNTEAFF. CDR3 DNA sequence: TGCAGTGGACTCGGCATGAACACTGAAGCTTTCTTT.

The chain has TRBV20-1 and TRBJ1-1, with a possible D match to TRBD1 (5 bases). The CDR3 sequence is 13 residues long. CDR1 and CDR2 from the germline V gene are DFQATT and SNEGSKA (reference sequence). The V gene lost 5 bases and the J gene lost 2 bases, with 12 bases spanning the gap. The CDR3 sequence: CSAGRDPNTEAFF. The CDR3 DNA sequence: TGCAGTGCTGGCCGGGACCCTAACACTGAAGCTTTCTTT.

This clonotype was found a few times. CDR3 bases: TGCAGTGCTAGGGTCGGTTCCAATCAGCCCCAGCATTTT. Protein sequence: CSARVGSNQPQHF. This sequence joins TRBV20-1 and TRBJ1-5; D is unresolved. The CDR3 extends over 13 amino acids. With 3 bases removed from V and 3 bases from J, the gap between germline ends came to 9 bases. Germline V lookup: CDR1 DFQATT, CDR2 SNEGSKA (reference sequence).

The CDR3 nucleotides read TGTGCCAGCAGTCCAGGGGGCGCGGCAGATACGCAGTATTTT. Its protein product is CASSPGGAADTQYF. The chain is built from TRBV27 and TRBJ2-3; 8 nucleotides agree with TRBD1. The V and J ends lost 5 bases and 4 bases, in that order; junction bases with no gene match: 5. This CDR3 spans 14 amino acids. CDR1 is MNHEY and CDR2 is SMNVEV in the germline V gene (reference sequence).

The sample holds a few counts of this clonotype. The chain uses TRBV6-2 or TRBV6-3 and TRBJ2-7; no clear D. CDR1 MNHEY and CDR2 SVGEGT come from the germline V gene. The CDR3 extends over 12 amino acids. Trimming left V 4 bases short and J 2 bases short, with 6 bases between. DNA of the CDR3: TGTGCCAGCAGTTCCCTAGCCTACGAGCAGTACTTC. This sequence encodes CASSSLAYEQYF.

This clonotype was counted many times. The chain has TRBV7-9 and TRBJ2-3; D might be TRBD2 (5 bases). The CDR3 runs to 18 residues. Germline CDR1 is SEHNR and CDR2 is FQNEAQ (reference sequence). Trimming left V 3 bases short and J 0 bases short, with 19 bases between. Written as DNA, the CDR3 is TGTGCCAGCAGCTTTGAGGGATGGCGGAAGTCTAGCACAGATACGCAGTATTTT. Its protein product is CASSFEGWRKSSTDTQYF.

This clonotype was seen many times. The V gene is TRBV5-1, the J gene TRBJ2-2; D call uncertain. V lost 4 bases and J 0 bases, leaving 10 bases between the germline ends. CDR3 length: 15 amino acids. Germline lookup yields CDR1 SGHRS and CDR2 YFSETQ. The CDR3 here is CASSGPGANTGELFF. DNA for the CDR3: TGCGCCAGCAGCGGGCCGGGCGCGAACACCGGGGAGCTGTTTTTT.

Only a few counts were recorded for this clonotype. The chain carries TRBV3-1 and TRBJ2-1; tentative D call: TRBD2 (6 bases). Germline loops: CDR1 LGHDT, CDR2 YNNKEL (reference sequence). V dropped 3 bases and J dropped 4 bases, with 22 bases sitting between them. The CDR3 has 18 residues. CDR3 residues: CASSQEGLEVVVYNEQFF. In nucleotides, the CDR3 is TGTGCCAGCAGCCAGGAGGGCCTGGAAGTGGTCGTTTACAATGAGCAGTTCTTC.

This clonotype was seen a few times. V gene TRBV7-9 combines with J gene TRBJ2-1, with a weak D call TRBD1 (5 bases). Trimming stripped 1 base from V and 6 bases from J, with 19 bases between. The CDR3 is 17 amino acids. Germline V gene data show CDR1 as SEHNR and CDR2 as FQNEAQ (reference sequence). CDR3 region: CASSLGQSGYGSNEQFF. Here the CDR3 DNA reads TGTGCCAGCAGCTTAGGTCAGTCAGGGTATGGATCCAATGAGCAGTTCTTC.

This clonotype has just a few counts. V gene TRBV7-9 combines with J gene TRBJ2-4; 10 bases map to TRBD2. V lost 4 bases, J lost 1 base, and 4 bases stayed unmatched. The CDR3 totals 16 residues. The V gene's germline CDR1 is SEHNR and CDR2 FQNEAQ (reference sequence). CDR3 in amino acids: CASSSLAGAAKNIQYF. Here the CDR3 DNA reads TGTGCCAGCAGCTCGCTAGCGGGAGCGGCCAAAAACATTCAGTACTTC.

The rearrangement links TRBV15 to TRBJ2-2; D gene ambiguous. Germline V lookup: CDR1 LNHNV, CDR2 YYDKDF (reference sequence). This CDR3 region has 16 residues. V shed 3 bases and J shed 4 bases, with 15 bases lying between them. This chain's CDR3 is CATSRPSVPGTGELFF. The DNA for the CDR3 is TGTGCCACCAGCAGGCCCTCAGTACCCGGCACCGGGGAGCTGTTTTTT.